This T cell receptor beta chain was recovered during a study of technical replicates of blood from a handful of donors. Sequenced by immunoSEQ multiplex PCR; TCRdb stores in-frame clones only, minus some. The repertoire consists of about 82,000 clones, with 85% to 95% occurring once and the leading ten covering under 0.3%. The germline V gene has CDR1 SGHTA and CDR2 FQGNSA. V was clipped by 9 bases and J by 4 bases, with 21 bases between them. The CDR3 spans 15 residues. The specimen was T cells isolated from PBMCs. The chain recombines TRBV7-2 with TRBJ1-2; the D gene is possibly TRBD1 (6 bases). The clonotype originates from a human donor in good health. The CDR3 DNA reads as TGTGCCAGTTTATCCCCCAAACAGGGTTCCTATGGCTACACCTTC. Translated, it gives CASLSPKQGSYGYTF.